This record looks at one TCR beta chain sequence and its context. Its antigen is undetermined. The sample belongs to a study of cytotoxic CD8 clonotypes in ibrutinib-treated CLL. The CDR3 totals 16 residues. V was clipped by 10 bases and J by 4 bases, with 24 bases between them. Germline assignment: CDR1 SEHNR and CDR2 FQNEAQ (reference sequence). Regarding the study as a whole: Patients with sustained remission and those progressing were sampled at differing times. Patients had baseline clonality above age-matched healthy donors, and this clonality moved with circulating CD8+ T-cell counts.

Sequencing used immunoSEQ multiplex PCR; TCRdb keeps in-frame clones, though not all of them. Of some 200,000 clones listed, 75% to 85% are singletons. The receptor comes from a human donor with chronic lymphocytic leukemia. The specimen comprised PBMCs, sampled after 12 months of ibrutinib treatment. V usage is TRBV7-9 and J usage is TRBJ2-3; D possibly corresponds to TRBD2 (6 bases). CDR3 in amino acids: CATNSGAGRSADTQYF. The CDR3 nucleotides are TGTGCCACCAACTCTGGGGCGGGGAGATCGGCAGATACGCAGTATTTT. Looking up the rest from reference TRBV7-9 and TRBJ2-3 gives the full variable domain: DTGVSQNPRHKITKRGQNVTFRCDPISEHNRLYWYRQTLGQGPEFLTYFQNEAQLEKSRLLSDRFSAERPKGSFSTLEIQRTEQGDSAMYLCATNSGAGRSADTQYFGPGTRLTVL.